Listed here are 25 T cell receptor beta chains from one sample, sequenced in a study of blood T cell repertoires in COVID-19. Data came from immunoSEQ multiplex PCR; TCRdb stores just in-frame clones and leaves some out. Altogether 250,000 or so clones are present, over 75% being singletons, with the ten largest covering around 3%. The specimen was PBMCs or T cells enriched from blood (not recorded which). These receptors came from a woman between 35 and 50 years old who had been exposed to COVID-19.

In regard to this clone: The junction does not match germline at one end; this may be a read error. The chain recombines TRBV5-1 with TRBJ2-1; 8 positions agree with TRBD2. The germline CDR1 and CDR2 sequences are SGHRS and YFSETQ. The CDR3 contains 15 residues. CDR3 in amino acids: CASSLEGLGIYEQFF. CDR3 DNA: TGTGCCAGCAGCTTGGAGGGACTAGGTATCTATGAGCAGTTCTTC.

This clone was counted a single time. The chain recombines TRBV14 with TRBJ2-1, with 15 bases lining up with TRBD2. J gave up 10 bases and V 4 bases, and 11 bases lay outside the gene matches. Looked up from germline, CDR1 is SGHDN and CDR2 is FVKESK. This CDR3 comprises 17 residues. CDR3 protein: CASSRRTSGGGEEEQFF. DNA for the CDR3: TGTGCCAGCAGCCGCCGGACTAGCGGGGGGGGAGAGGAGGAGCAGTTCTTC. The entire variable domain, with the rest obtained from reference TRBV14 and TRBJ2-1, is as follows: EAGVTQFPSHSVIEKGQTVTLRCDPISGHDNLYWYRRVMGKEIKFLLHFVKESKQDESGMPNNRFLAERTGGTYSTLKVQPAELEDSGVYFCASSRRTSGGGEEEQFFGPGTRLTVL.

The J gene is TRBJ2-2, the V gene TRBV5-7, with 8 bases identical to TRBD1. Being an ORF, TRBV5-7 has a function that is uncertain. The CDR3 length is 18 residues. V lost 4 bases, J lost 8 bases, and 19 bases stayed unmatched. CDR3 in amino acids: CASSLYPDRDKGVGELFF. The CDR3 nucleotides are TGTGCCAGCAGCCTCTACCCGGACAGGGATAAGGGGGTAGGGGAGCTGTTTTTT.

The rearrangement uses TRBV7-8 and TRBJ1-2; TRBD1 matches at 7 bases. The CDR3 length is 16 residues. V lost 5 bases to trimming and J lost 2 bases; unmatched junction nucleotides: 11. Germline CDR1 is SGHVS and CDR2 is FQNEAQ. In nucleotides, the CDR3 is TGTGCCAGCAGCCAACCACAGGACAGGCCAAACTATGGCTACACCTTC. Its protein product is CASSQPQDRPNYGYTF.

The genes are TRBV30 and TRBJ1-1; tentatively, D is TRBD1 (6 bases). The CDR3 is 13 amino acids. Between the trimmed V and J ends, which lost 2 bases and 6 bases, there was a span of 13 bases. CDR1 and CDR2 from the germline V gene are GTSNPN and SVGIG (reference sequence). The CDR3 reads CAWSLVRGAEAFF. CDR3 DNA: TGTGCCTGGAGTCTCGTCAGGGGCGCTGAAGCTTTCTTT.

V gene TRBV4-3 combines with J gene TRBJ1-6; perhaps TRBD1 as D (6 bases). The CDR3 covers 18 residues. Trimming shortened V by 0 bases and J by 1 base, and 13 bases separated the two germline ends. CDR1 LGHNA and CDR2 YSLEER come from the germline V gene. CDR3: CASSQDNQGFSYNSPLHF. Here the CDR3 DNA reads TGCGCCAGCAGCCAAGATAATCAGGGGTTTTCCTATAATTCACCCCTCCACTTT.

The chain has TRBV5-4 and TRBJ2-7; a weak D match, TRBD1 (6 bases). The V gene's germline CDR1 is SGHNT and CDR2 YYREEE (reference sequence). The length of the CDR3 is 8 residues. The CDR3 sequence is CASSSHRV. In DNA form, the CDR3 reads TGTGCCAGCAGCTCCCACAGGGTA.

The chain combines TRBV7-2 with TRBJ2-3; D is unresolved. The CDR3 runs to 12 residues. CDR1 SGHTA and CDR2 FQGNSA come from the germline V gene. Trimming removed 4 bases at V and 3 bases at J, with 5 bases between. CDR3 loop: CASSSVTDTQYF. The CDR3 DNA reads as TGTGCCAGCAGCTCAGTGACAGATACGCAGTATTTT.

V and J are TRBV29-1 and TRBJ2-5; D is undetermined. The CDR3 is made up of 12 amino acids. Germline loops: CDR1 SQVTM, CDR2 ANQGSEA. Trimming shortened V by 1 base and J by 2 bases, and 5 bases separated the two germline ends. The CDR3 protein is CSVEASQETQYF. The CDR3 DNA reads TGCAGCGTTGAAGCCTCGCAAGAGACCCAGTACTTC.

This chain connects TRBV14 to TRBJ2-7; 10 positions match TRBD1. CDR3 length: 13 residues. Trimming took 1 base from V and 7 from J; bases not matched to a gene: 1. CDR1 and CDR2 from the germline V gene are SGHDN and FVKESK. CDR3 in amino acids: CASSQGTGGEQYF. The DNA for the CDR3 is TGTGCCAGCAGCCAAGGGACAGGGGGTGAGCAGTACTTC.

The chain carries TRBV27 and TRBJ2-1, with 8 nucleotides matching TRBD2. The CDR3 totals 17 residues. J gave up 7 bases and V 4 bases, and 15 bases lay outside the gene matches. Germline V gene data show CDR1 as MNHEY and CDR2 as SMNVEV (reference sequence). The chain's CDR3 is CASSSRSGTRQRNEQFF. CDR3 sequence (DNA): TGTGCCAGCAGTTCCCGTTCCGGGACTAGACAACGGAATGAGCAGTTCTTC.

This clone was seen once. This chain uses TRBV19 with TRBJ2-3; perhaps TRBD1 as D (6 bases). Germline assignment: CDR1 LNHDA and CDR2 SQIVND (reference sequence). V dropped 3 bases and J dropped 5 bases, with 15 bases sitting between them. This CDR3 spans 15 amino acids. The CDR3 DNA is TGTGCCAGTAGTATTGGCAGGGGACATCGAGATACGCAGTATTTT. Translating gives CASSIGRGHRDTQYF.

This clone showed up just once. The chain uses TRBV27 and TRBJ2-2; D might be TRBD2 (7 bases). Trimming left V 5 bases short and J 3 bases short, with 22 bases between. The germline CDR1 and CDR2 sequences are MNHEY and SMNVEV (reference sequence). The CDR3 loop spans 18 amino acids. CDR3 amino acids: CASSPGGGHNSDTGELFF. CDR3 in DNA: TGTGCCAGCAGTCCTGGGGGGGGCCACAACTCTGACACCGGGGAGCTGTTTTTT.

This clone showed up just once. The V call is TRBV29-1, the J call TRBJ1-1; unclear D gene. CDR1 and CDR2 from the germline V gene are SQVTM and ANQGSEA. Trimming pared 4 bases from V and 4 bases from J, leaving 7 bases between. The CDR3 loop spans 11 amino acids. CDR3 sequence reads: CSVVLATEAFF. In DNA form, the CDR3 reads TGCAGCGTTGTATTGGCCACTGAAGCTTTCTTT.

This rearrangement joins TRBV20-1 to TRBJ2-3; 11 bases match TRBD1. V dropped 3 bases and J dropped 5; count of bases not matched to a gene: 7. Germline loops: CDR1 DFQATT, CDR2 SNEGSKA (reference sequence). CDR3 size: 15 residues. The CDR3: CSASPGTGGIDTQYF. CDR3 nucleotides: TGCAGTGCTAGTCCCGGGACAGGGGGAATAGATACGCAGTATTTT.

The CDR3 region is CASSSPPGQGSYNEQFF. The CDR3 DNA reads TGTGCCAGTAGTTCCCCCCCGGGACAGGGATCCTACAATGAGCAGTTCTTC. The chain links TRBV19 to TRBJ2-1; 9 bases line up with TRBD1. CDR1 is LNHDA, CDR2 SQIVND, per germline (reference sequence). This CDR3 is built from 17 residues. J was trimmed by 1 base and V by 5 bases; bases with no gene match: 9. Full variable domain (outside the CDR3, taken from reference TRBV19 and TRBJ2-1): DGGITQSPKYLFRKEGQNVTLSCEQNLNHDAMYWYRQDPGQGLRLIYYSQIVNDFQKGDIAEGYSVSREKKESFPLTVTSAQKNPTAFYLCASSSPPGQGSYNEQFFGPGTRLTVL.

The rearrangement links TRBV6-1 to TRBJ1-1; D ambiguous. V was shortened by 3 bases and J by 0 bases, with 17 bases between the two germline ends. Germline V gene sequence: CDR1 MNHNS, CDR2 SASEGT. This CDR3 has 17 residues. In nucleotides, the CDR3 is TGTGCCAGCAGTGAGCCCCTGGGGTCGGGGATGAACACTGAAGCTTTCTTT. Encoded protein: CASSEPLGSGMNTEAFF.

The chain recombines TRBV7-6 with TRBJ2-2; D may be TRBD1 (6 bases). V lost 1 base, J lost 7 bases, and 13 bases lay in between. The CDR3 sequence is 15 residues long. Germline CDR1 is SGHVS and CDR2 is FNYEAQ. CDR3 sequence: CASSLVGGTGGELFF. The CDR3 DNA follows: TGTGCCAGCAGCTTAGTAGGGGGAACGGGCGGGGAGCTGTTTTTT.

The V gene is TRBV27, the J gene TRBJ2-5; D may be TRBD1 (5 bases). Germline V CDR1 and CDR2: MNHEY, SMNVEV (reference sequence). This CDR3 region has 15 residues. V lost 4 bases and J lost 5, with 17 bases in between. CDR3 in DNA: TGTGCCAGCAGTTCGACTGGCAGGGTCACGGAGACCCAGTACTTC. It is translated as CASSSTGRVTETQYF.

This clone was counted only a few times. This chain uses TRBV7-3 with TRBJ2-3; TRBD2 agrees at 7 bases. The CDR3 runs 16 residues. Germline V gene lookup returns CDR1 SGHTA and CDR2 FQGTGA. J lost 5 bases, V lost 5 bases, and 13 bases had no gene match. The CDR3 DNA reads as TGTGCCAGCAGCATCTCCCCTGGGACTACGGTAGATACGCAGTATTTT. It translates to CASSISPGTTVDTQYF. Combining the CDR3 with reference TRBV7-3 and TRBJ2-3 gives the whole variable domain GAGVSQTPSNKVTEKGKYVELRCDPISGHTALYWYRQSLGQGPEFLIYFQGTGAADDSGLPNDRFFAVRPEGSVSTLKIQRTERGDSAVYLCASSISPGTTVDTQYFGPGTRLTVL.

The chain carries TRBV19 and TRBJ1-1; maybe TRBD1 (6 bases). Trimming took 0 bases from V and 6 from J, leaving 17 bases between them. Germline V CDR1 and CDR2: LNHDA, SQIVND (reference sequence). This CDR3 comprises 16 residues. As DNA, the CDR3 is TGTGCCAGTAGTATAGATCTGGGGGCCCGGACCGCTGAAGCTTTCTTT. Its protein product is CASSIDLGARTAEAFF.

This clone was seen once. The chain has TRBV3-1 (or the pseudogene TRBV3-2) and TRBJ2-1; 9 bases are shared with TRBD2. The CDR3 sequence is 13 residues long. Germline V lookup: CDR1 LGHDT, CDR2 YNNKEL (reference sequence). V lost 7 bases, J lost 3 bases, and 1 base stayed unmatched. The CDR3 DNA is TGTGCCAGCAATAGCGGGAGCTACAATGAGCAGTTCTTC. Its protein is CASNSGSYNEQFF.

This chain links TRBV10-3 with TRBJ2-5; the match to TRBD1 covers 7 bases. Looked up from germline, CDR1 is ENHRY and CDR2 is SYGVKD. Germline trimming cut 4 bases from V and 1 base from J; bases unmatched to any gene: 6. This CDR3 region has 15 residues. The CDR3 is CAISGSGTAQETQYF. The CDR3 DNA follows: TGTGCCATCAGTGGTTCCGGGACAGCCCAAGAGACCCAGTACTTC.

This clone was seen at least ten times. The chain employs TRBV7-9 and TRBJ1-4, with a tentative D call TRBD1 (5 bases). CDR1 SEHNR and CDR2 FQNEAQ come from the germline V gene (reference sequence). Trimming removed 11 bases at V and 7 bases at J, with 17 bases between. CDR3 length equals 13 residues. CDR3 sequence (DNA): TGTGCCCCAAGGGCAGGGTTGTTTGAAAAACTGTTTTTT. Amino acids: CAPRAGLFEKLFF.

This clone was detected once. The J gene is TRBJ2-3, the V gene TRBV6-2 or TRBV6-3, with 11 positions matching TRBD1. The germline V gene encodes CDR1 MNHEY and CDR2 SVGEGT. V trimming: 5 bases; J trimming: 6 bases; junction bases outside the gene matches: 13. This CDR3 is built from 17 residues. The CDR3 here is CASSPGTGGWRADTQYF. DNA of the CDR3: TGTGCCAGCAGTCCCGGGACAGGGGGGTGGAGGGCCGATACGCAGTATTTT.